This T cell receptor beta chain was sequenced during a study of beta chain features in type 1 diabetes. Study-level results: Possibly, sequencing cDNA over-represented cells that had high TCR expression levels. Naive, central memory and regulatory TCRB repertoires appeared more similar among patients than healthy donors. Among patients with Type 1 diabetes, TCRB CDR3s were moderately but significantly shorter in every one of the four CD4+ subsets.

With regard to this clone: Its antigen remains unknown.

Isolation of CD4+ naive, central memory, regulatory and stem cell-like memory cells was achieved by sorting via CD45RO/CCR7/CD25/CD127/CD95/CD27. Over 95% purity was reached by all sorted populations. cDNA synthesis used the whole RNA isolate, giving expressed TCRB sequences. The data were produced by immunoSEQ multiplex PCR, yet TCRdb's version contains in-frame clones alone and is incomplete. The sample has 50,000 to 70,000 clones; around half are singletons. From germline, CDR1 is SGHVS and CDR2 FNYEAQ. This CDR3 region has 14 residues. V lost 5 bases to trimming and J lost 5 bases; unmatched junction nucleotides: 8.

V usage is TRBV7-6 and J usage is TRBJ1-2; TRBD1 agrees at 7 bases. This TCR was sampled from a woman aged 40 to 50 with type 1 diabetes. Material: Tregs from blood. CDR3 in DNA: TGTGCCAGCAGCCCCGGACAGGAGGGGTATGGCTACACCTTC. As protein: CASSPGQEGYGYTF.